One sample yielded the 16 T cell receptor beta chains listed below, sequenced in a study of PD-L1 blockade in urothelial cancer. As for time point: peripheral blood 6 weeks after treatment start. Assay: immunoSEQ multiplex PCR; the TCRdb copy retains only in-frame clones and omits some. This sample has tens of thousands of clones; about 90% occur once, and the top ten carry about 10%. Sequenced material: PBMCs, taken around atezolizumab (anti-PD-L1) treatment. The source is a man in his 60s with urothelial cancer.

V and J are TRBV9 and TRBJ1-2, with TRBD1 identical over 7 bases. Trimming took 3 bases from V and 8 from J; bases not matched to a gene: 7. This CDR3 contains 13 residues. CDR1 is SGDLS, CDR2 YYNGEE, per germline. This chain's CDR3 is CASSGRDSSGYTF. CDR3 DNA: TGTGCCAGCAGCGGTCGGGACAGTTCGGGCTACACCTTC.

The gene calls are TRBV11-3 and TRBJ1-3; D might be TRBD1 (6 bases). Germline CDR1 SGHNT, CDR2 YENEEA. The length of the CDR3 is 14 residues. Trimming left V 4 bases short and J 2 bases short, with 9 bases between. CDR3 coding DNA: TGTGCCAGCAGCTCAGGGGAAGCTGGAAACACCATATATTTT. Translation gives CASSSGEAGNTIYF.

The V gene is TRBV7-9, the J gene TRBJ2-4; possibly TRBD2 for D (7 bases). Trimming took off 5 bases at V and 7 bases at J, with 15 bases between the two ends. The CDR3 contains 14 residues. Germline loops: CDR1 SEHNR, CDR2 FQNEAQ (reference sequence). In DNA, the CDR3 is TGTGCCAGCAGCCTACGGGGGGCGGGGAACATTCAGTACTTC. The encoded protein is CASSLRGAGNIQYF.

The V call is TRBV30, the J call TRBJ2-7; TRBD2 is a possible D gene (6 bases). Germline assignment: CDR1 GTSNPN and CDR2 SVGIG (reference sequence). This CDR3 has 14 residues. V was shortened by 0 bases and J by 5 bases, with 14 bases between the two germline ends. In DNA, the CDR3 is TGTGCCTGGAGTGTGAATCTAGCGACCGACGAGCAGTACTTC. Translated: CAWSVNLATDEQYF.

This rearrangement joins TRBV9 to TRBJ2-2, with D unclear. The CDR3 consists of 19 residues. The germline V and J ends were trimmed by 0 bases and 2 bases, with 20 bases remaining between them. Germline CDR1 is SGDLS and CDR2 is YYNGEE. The CDR3 region has the DNA TGTGCCAGCAGCGTAGGCGGCAGACTCAACCCTTCTAACACCGGGGAGCTGTTTTTT. Translating it yields CASSVGGRLNPSNTGELFF.

This chain links TRBV15 with TRBJ2-5; tentatively, D is TRBD2 (5 bases). The CDR3 is made up of 14 amino acids. Trimming stripped 0 bases from V and 7 bases from J, with 12 bases between. The germline gives CDR1 LNHNV, CDR2 YYDKDF (reference sequence). CDR3 sequence: CATSRDEASGTQYF. Here the CDR3 DNA reads TGTGCCACCAGCAGAGATGAGGCCAGCGGGACCCAGTACTTC.

J is TRBJ1-2 and V is TRBV19; unclear D gene. Trimming removed 5 bases from V and 10 bases from J, with 17 bases in between. The CDR3 totals 13 residues. Per the germline V gene, CDR1 is LNHDA and CDR2 is SQIVND (reference sequence). CDR3 residues: CASSQGGLRDYTF. The CDR3 DNA sequence: TGTGCCAGTAGTCAAGGCGGGCTTCGTGACTACACCTTC.

The CDR3 sequence: CAWNSLGSSSGNTIYF. The DNA of the CDR3 is TGTGCCTGGAACTCCCTAGGCAGCAGCTCTGGAAACACCATATATTTT. The chain recombines TRBV30 with TRBJ1-3, with no clear D. The CDR3 is made up of 16 amino acids. V lost 4 bases and J 0 bases, leaving 16 bases between the germline ends. Germline CDR1 GTSNPN, CDR2 SVGIG (reference sequence).

The chain uses TRBV15 and TRBJ1-1, with 8 bases that match TRBD1. CDR1 and CDR2 (germline): LNHNV, YYDKDF (reference sequence). After removal of 0 bases from V and 4 bases from J, the junction contained 4 bases not matched to a gene. CDR3 length: 15 amino acids. The CDR3 nucleotides are TGTGCCACCAGCAGAGACAGGGGGCCGGGCACTGAAGCTTTCTTT. This sequence encodes CATSRDRGPGTEAFF. The variable domain in full, completed from reference TRBV15 and TRBJ1-1, reads DAMVIQNPRYQVTQFGKPVTLSCSQTLNHNVMYWYQQKSSQAPKLLFHYYDKDFNNEADTPDNFQSRRPNTSFCFLDIRSPGLGDTAMYLCATSRDRGPGTEAFFGQGTRLTVV.

The genes are TRBV7-8 and TRBJ1-1, with D maybe TRBD1 (6 bases). V gave up 1 base and J gave up 5 bases, with 14 bases separating them. Germline CDR1 reads SGHVS; CDR2 reads FQNEAQ. This CDR3 is built from 15 residues. CDR3 sequence (DNA): TGTGCCAGCAGCTTAGAGGCACAGGGCGAGACTGAAGCTTTCTTT. This translates into CASSLEAQGETEAFF.

The chain couples TRBV6-5 to TRBJ2-5; TRBD1 is a possible D gene (5 bases). Germline assignment: CDR1 MNHEY and CDR2 SVGAGI. The V and J ends lost 5 bases and 6 bases respectively, with 13 bases between them. The CDR3 has 13 residues. The CDR3 DNA reads TGTGCCAGCAGTGCGCAGGGCGCTCAGACCCAGTACTTC. This translates into CASSAQGAQTQYF.

The chain links TRBV6-5 to TRBJ1-1, with 7 bases matching TRBD1. Trimming removed 5 bases from V and 1 base from J; junction bases left unmatched: 4. This CDR3 is built from 14 residues. Germline V gives CDR1 MNHEY, CDR2 SVGAGI. The CDR3 is CASSNRDRNTEAFF. In nucleotides, the CDR3 is TGTGCCAGCAGTAACCGGGACAGGAACACTGAAGCTTTCTTT.

The chain is built from TRBV18 and TRBJ1-2; 12 bases are a match to TRBD1. The CDR3 sequence is 14 residues long. Losses at the gene ends were 4 bases for V and 6 bases for J; bases not matched to a gene: 3. Per germline, CDR1 KGHSH and CDR2 LQKENI. For the CDR3, the DNA is TGTGCCAGCTCACAGGGACAGGGGGCAGATGGCTACACCTTC. This gives the protein CASSQGQGADGYTF.

This chain connects TRBV18 to TRBJ1-1; 11 bases map to TRBD1. The CDR3 length is 14 residues. V was pared by 4 bases and J by 4 bases, with 2 bases of the junction left unmatched. Germline lookup yields CDR1 KGHSH and CDR2 LQKENI. CDR3 amino acids: CASSRDRGFTEAFF. As DNA, the CDR3 is TGTGCCAGCTCACGGGACAGGGGGTTCACTGAAGCTTTCTTT.

This chain connects TRBV21-1 to TRBJ1-4. TRBV21-1 is a pseudogene segment. The CDR3 loop spans 17 amino acids. Written as DNA, the CDR3 is TGTGCCAGCAGCAAAGCCCCTGCGGGGGCAACTAATGAAAAACTGTTTTTT. As protein: CASSKAPAGATNEKLFF.

The chain is built from TRBV7-8 and TRBJ2-1, with TRBD1 as a possible D gene (6 bases). Germline-derived CDR1 and CDR2 are SGHVS and FQNEAQ. The length of the CDR3 is 15 residues. Between the trimmed V and J ends, which lost 4 bases and 1 base, there was a span of 11 bases. The CDR3 protein is CASSSTGFSYNEQFF. DNA of the CDR3: TGTGCCAGCAGCTCCACAGGGTTTTCCTACAATGAGCAGTTCTTC.